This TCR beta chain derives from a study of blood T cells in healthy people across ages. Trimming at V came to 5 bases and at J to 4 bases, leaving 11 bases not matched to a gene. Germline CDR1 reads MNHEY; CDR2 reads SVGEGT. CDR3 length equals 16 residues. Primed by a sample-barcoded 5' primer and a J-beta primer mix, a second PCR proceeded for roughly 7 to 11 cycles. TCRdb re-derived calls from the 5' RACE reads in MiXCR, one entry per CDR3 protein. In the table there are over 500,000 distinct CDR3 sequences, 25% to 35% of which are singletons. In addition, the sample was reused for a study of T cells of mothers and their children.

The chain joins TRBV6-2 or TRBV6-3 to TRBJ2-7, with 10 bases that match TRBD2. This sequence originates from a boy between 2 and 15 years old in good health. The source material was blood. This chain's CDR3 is CASSELLAGPNYEQYF. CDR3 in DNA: TGTGCCAGCAGTGAGCTACTAGCGGGACCTAATTACGAGCAGTACTTC.